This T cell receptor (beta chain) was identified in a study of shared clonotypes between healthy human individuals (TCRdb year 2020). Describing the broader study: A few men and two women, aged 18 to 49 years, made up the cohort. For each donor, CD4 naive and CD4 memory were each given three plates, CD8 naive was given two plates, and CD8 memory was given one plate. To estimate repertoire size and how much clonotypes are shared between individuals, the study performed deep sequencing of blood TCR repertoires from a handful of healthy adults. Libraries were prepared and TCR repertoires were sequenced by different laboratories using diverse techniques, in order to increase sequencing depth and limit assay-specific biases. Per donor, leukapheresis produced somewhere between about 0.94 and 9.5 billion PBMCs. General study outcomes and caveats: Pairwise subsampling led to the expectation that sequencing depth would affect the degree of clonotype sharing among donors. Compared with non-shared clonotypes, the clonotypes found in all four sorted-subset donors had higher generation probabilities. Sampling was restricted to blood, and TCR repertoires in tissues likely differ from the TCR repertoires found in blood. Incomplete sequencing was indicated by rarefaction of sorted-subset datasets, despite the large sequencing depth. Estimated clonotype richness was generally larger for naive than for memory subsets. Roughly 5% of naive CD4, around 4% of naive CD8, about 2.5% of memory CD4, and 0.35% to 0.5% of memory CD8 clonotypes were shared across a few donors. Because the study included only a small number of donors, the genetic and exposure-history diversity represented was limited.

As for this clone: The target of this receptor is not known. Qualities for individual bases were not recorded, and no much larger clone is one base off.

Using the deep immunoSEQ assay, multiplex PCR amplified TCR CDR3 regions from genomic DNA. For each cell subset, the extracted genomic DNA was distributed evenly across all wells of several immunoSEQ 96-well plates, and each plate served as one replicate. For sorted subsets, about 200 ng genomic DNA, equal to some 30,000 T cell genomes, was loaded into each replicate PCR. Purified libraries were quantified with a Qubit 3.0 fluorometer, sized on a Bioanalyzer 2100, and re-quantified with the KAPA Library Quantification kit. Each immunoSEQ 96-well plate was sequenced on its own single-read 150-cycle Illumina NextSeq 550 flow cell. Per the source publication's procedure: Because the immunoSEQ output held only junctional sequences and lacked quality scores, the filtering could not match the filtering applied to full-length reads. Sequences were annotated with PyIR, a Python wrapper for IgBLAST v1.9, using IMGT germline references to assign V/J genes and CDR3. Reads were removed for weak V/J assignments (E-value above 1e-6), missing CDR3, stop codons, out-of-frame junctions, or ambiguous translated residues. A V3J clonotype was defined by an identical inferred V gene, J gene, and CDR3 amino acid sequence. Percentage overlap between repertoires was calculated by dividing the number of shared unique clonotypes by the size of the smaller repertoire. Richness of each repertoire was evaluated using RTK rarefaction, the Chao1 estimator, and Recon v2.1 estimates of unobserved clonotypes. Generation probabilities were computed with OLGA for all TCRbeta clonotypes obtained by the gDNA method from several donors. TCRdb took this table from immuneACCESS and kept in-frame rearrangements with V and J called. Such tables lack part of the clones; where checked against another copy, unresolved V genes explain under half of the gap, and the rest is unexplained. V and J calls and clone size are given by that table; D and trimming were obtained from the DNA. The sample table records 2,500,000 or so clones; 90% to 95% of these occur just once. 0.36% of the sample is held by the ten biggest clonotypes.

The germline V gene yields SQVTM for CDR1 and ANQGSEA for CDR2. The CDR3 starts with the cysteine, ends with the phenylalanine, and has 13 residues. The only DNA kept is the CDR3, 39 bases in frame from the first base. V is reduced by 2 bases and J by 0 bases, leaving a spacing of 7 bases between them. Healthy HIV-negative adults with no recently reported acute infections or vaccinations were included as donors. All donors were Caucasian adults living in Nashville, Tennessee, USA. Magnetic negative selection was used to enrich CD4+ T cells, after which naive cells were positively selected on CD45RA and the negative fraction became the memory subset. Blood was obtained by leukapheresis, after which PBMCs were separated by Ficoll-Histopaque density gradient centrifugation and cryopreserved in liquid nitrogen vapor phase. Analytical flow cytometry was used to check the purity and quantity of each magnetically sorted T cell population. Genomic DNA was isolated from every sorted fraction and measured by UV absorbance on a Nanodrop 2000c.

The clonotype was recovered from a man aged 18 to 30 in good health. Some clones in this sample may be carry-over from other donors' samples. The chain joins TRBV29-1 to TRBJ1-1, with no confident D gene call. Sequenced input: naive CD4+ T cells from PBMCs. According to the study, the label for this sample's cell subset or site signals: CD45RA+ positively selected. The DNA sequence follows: TGCAGCGTTGAAATAGGGCTGAACACTGAAGCTTTCTTT. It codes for CSVEIGLNTEAFF.